This paragraph reports one TCR beta chain. Antigen specificity is unknown. Investigators took RNA and DNA out together from 20-30 mg of unsorted bulk tissue. CDR3 length: 21 amino acids. Losses at the gene ends were 4 bases for V and 0 bases for J; bases not matched to a gene: 19. Germline assignment: CDR1 LGHNA and CDR2 YNFKEQ. TCR beta cDNA came from roughly 0.45 ug total RNA, primed with a constant-region primer. ARM-PCR, slightly modified, supplied the TCR beta libraries through three nested multiplex PCR rounds. It was with TRBV1-TRBV30 forward primers and a C-beta reverse primer that the first two PCR rounds were run, at around 9 cycles each. TCRdb recomputed calls from the multiplex PCR reads with MiXCR, one row per CDR3 protein. The sample contains 50,000 to 70,000 distinct CDR3 sequences, about two thirds of which appear only once. These data come from a study of tumor-infiltrating lymphocytes in primary liver carcinoma.

The study, taken as a whole, reports: Researchers report that only about 7-24% of top clones turned up in all five tumor regions. Compared with blood, tumor repertoires held significantly more in their top 250 clones.

The specimen was liver tumor tissue from sampling region 2. Subset specified: tumor region T2, inferior pole. V usage is TRBV4-2 and J usage is TRBJ1-3; TRBD1 agrees at 9 bases. The TCR was taken from a man in his forties with primary liver carcinoma and hepatitis B virus infection. The CDR3 loop reads CASSREGLTGGRISSGNTIYF. In DNA, the CDR3 is TGTGCCAGCAGCCGAGAAGGCTTGACAGGGGGTCGTATTTCCTCTGGAAACACCATATATTTT.